The sequence of this TCR beta chain was determined in a study of CD8 T cells in ankylosing spondylitis. Study-wide points: Certain motif variants had earlier been reported in reactive arthritis synovial fluid and blood. As for the disease-linked clones, they showed a CD8+ phenotype and occurred at relatively low frequencies in peripheral blood. The study looked at matched synovial fluid samples from ankylosing spondylitis patients. Disease-linked clones were reported to be significantly enriched there. For ankylosing spondylitis blood, a TCR beta motif of several highly homologous variants appeared characteristic.

About this clonotype: Its matching antigen is unknown.

For TCR beta, libraries came from quantitative 5'-RACE with molecular barcodes. TCRdb called the 5' RACE reads again in MiXCR, with one record for every CDR3 protein. The profile shows some 700,000 distinct CDR3 sequences, under 20% of them singletons. The sample consisted of blood, either unsorted or a sorted T cell fraction (not recorded which). This receptor was taken from a male donor with ankylosing spondylitis.

The CDR3 loop is CASRYSPGAGGYNEQFF. The CDR3 DNA follows: TGTGCCAGCAGGTATTCCCCGGGAGCAGGAGGCTACAATGAGCAGTTCTTC. The chain links TRBV4-2 to TRBJ2-1, with D perhaps TRBD2 (6 bases). Germline V gene lookup returns CDR1 LGHNA and CDR2 YNFKEQ. Trimming shortened V by 6 bases and J by 3 bases, and 21 bases separated the two germline ends. This CDR3 is 17 amino acids long.